Shown below are 4 T cell receptor beta chains from a single sample sequenced in a study of blood T cell repertoires in COVID-19. The assay was immunoSEQ multiplex PCR, and TCRdb's table has in-frame clones only and misses some. The repertoire holds around 360,000 clones, with roughly 87% as singletons. The specimen was PBMCs or T cells enriched from blood (not recorded which). The source of these receptors is a woman aged 25 to 39 who had recovered from COVID-19.

This clone turned up a few times. This same CDR3 is encoded by further DNA sequences in the sample. The chain uses TRBV7-9 and TRBJ2-3; TRBD1 is a possible D gene (6 bases). The length of the CDR3 is 15 residues. Trimming stripped 6 bases from V and 0 bases from J, with 13 bases between. The V gene's germline CDR1 is SEHNR and CDR2 FQNEAQ (reference sequence). CDR3 protein: CASSPRTESTDTQYF. CDR3 nucleotides: TGTGCCAGCAGTCCTCGGACAGAGAGCACAGATACGCAGTATTTT.

This clone was detected only once. The chain joins TRBV7-9 to TRBJ1-2; D gene ambiguous. V lost 2 bases, J lost 7 bases, and 8 bases lay in between. The CDR3 runs to 12 residues. CDR1 and CDR2 (germline): SEHNR, FQNEAQ (reference sequence). The CDR3 loop reads CASSLSNGGYTF. The CDR3 DNA is TGTGCCAGCAGCTTAAGCAACGGTGGCTACACCTTC. The complete variable domain, with remaining parts taken from reference TRBV7-9 and TRBJ1-2, reads DTGVSQNPRHKITKRGQNVTFRCDPISEHNRLYWYRQTLGQGPEFLTYFQNEAQLEKSRLLSDRFSAERPKGSFSTLEIQRTEQGDSAMYLCASSLSNGGYTFGSGTRLTVV.

The J gene is TRBJ1-1, the V gene TRBV5-6; unclear D gene. Germline values: CDR1 SGHDT, CDR2 YYEEEE. The ends were cut back, 6 bases at V and 5 bases at J, with 17 bases in the middle. The CDR3 loop spans 14 amino acids. The DNA for the CDR3 is TGTGCCAGCACGGGCCTTTATAGGGAGACTGAAGCTTTCTTT. It translates to CASTGLYRETEAFF. Based on the CDR3 plus reference TRBV5-6 and TRBJ1-1, the full variable domain is DAGVTQSPTHLIKTRGQQVTLRCSPKSGHDTVSWYQQALGQGPQFIFQYYEEEERQRGNFPDRFSGHQFPNYSSELNVNALLLGDSALYLCASTGLYRETEAFFGQGTRLTVV.

The rearrangement uses TRBV27 and TRBJ2-7, with D perhaps matching TRBD1 (5 bases). The CDR3 is 16 residues long. Trimming stripped 5 bases from V and 2 bases from J, with 19 bases between. CDR1 is MNHEY and CDR2 is SMNVEV in the germline V gene (reference sequence). This CDR3 reads CASSATRTIPTYEQYF. Here the CDR3 DNA reads TGTGCCAGCAGTGCCACAAGGACAATCCCAACCTACGAGCAGTACTTC.